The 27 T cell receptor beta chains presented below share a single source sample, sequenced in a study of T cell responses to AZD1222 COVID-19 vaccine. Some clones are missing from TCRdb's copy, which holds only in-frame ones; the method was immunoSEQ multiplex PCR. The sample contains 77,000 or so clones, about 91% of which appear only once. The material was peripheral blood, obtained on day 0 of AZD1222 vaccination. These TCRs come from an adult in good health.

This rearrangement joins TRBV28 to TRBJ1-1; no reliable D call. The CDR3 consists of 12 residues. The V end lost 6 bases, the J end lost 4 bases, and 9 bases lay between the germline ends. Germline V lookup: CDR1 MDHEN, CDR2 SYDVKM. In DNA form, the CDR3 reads TGTGCCAGCAGCTTGGACTTCACTGAAGCTTTCTTT. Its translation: CASSLDFTEAFF. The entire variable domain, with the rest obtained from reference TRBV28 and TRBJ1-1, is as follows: DVKVTQSSRYLVKRTGEKVFLECVQDMDHENMFWYRQDPGLGLRLIYFSYDVKMKEKGDIPEGYSVSREKKERFSLILESASTNQTSMYLCASSLDFTEAFFGQGTRLTVV.

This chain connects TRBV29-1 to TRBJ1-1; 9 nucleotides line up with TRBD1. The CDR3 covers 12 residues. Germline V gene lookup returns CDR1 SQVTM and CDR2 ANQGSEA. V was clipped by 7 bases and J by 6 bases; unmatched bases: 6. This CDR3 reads CSGSQGAAEAFF. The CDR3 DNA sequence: TGCAGCGGTTCACAGGGGGCGGCTGAAGCTTTCTTT.

This chain's CDR3 is CSAKRVTEAFF. The CDR3 DNA follows: TGCAGTGCTAAGCGGGTCACTGAAGCTTTCTTT. The rearrangement joins TRBV20-1 to TRBJ1-1; D gene unclear. Trimming pared 4 bases from V and 4 bases from J, leaving 7 bases between. Germline V CDR1 and CDR2: DFQATT, SNEGSKA (reference sequence). The CDR3 is 11 amino acids.

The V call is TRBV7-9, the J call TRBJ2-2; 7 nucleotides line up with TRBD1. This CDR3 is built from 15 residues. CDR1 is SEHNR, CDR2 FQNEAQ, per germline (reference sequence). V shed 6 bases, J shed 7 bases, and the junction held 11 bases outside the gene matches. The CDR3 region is CASSRDRVVGGELFF. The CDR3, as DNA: TGTGCCAGCAGTCGAGACAGGGTCGTGGGCGGGGAGCTGTTTTTT.

The CDR3 protein is CAWTTSGSREQYF. CDR3 sequence (DNA): TGTGCCTGGACCACTAGCGGGAGTCGCGAGCAGTACTTC. The chain links TRBV30 to TRBJ2-7; 11 bases are shared with TRBD2. The V segment lost 4 bases and the J segment 6 bases; nucleotides outside the gene matches: 5. The CDR3 has 13 amino acids. Germline CDR1 GTSNPN, CDR2 SVGIG (reference sequence).

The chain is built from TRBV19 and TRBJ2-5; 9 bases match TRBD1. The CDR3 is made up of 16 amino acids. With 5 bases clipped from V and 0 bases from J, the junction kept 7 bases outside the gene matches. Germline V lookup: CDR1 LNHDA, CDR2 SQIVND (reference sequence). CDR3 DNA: TGTGCCAGTAGTTCGAGGACAGGGGTTTACCAAGAGACCCAGTACTTC. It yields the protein CASSSRTGVYQETQYF.

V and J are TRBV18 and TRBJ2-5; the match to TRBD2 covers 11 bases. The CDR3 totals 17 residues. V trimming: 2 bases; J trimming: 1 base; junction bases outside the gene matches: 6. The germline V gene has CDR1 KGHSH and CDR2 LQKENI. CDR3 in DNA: TGTGCCAGCTCACCAAGACTAGCGGGGAGACCCCAAGAGACCCAGTACTTC. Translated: CASSPRLAGRPQETQYF.

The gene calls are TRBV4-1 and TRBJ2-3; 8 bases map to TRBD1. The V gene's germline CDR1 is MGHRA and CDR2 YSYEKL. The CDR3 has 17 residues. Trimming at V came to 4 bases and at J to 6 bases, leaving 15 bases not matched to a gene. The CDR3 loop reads CASSLTDRGRVWDTQYF. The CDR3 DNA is TGCGCCAGCAGCCTAACAGACAGGGGAAGGGTATGGGATACGCAGTATTTT.

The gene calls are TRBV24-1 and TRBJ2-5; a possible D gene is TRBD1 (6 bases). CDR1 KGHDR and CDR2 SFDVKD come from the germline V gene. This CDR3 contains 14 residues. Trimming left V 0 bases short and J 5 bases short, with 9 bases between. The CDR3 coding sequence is TGTGCCACCAGTGATTTGCAGGGGTTGGAGACCCAGTACTTC. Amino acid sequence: CATSDLQGLETQYF.

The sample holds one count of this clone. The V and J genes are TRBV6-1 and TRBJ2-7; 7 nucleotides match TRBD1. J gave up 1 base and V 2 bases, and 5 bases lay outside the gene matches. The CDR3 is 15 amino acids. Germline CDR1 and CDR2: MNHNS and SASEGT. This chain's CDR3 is CASSEYWDSSYEQYF. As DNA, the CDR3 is TGTGCCAGCAGTGAATATTGGGACAGTTCCTACGAGCAGTACTTC.

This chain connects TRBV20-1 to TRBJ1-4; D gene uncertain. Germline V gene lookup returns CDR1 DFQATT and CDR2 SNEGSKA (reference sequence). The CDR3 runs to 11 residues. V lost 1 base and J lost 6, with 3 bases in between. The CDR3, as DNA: TGCAGTGCTAGAGTCGATGAAAAACTGTTTTTT. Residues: CSARVDEKLFF.

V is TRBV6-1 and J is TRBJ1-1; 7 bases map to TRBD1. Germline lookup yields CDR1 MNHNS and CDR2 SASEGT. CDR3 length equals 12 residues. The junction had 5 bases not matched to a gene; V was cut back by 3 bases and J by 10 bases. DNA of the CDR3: TGTGCCAGCAGTGAGAGACAGGGAGGAGCTTTCTTT. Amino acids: CASSERQGGAFF.

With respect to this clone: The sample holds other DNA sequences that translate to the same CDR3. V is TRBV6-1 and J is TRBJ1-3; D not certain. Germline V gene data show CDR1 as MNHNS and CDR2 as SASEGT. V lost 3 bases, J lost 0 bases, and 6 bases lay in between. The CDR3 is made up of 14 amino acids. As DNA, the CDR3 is TGTGCCAGCAGTGAGGGCACCTCTGGAAACACCATATATTTT. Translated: CASSEGTSGNTIYF.

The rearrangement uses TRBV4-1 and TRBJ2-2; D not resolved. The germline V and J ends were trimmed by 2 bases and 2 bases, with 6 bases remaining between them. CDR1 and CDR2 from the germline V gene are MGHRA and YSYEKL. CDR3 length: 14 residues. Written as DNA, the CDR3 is TGCGCCAGCAGCCAAAGGGTCAACACCGGGGAGCTGTTTTTT. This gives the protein CASSQRVNTGELFF.

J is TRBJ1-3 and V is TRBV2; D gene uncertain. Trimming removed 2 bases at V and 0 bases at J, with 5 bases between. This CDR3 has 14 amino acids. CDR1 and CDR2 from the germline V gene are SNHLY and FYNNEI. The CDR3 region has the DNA TGTGCCAGCAGTGAACGGAGCTCTGGAAACACCATATATTTT. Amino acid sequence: CASSERSSGNTIYF.

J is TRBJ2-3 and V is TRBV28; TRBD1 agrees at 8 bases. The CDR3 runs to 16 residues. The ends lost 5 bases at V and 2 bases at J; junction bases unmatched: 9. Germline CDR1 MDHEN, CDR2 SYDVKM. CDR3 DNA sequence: TGTGCCAGCAGTCCTCATCGACAGGGGCTCACAGATACGCAGTATTTT. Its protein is CASSPHRQGLTDTQYF.

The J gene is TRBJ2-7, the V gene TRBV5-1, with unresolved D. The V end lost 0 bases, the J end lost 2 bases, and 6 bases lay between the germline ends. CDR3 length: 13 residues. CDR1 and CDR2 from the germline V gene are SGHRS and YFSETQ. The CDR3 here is CASSLGEAYEQYF. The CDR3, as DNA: TGCGCCAGCAGCTTGGGGGAAGCCTACGAGCAGTACTTC.

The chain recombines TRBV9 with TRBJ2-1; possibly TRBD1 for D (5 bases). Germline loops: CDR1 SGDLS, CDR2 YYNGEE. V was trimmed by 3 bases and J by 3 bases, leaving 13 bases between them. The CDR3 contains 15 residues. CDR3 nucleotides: TGTGCCAGCAGCGAGGACCTGGGGCGCTACAATGAGCAGTTCTTC. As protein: CASSEDLGRYNEQFF.

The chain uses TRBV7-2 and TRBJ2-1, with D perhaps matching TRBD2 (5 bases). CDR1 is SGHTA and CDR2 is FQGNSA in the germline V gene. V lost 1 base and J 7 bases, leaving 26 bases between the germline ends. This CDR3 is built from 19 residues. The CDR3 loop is CASSLGSVSGKPSPNEQFF. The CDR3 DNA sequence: TGTGCCAGCAGCTTAGGATCTGTGAGCGGAAAGCCATCCCCGAATGAGCAGTTCTTC.

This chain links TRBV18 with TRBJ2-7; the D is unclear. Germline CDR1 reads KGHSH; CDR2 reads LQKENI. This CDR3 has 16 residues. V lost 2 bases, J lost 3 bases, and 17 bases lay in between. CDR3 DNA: TGTGCCAGCTCACCATATTACACTCGAGAGGACTACGAGCAGTACTTC. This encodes CASSPYYTREDYEQYF.

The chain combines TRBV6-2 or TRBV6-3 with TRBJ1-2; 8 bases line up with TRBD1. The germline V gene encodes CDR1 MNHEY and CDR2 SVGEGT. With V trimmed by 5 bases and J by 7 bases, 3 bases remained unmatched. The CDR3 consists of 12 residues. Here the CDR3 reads CASSTGGRGYTF. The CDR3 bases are TGTGCCAGCAGTACAGGGGGACGTGGCTACACCTTC.

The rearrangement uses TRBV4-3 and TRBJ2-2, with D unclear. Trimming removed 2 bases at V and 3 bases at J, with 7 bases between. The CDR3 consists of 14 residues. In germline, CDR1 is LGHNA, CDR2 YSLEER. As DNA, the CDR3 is TGCGCCAGCAGCCAAAGCCGCTACACCGGGGAGCTGTTTTTT. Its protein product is CASSQSRYTGELFF.

The CDR3 here is CASSVGGQGYEQYF. The CDR3 nucleotides read TGTGCCAGCAGCGTAGGTGGACAGGGCTACGAGCAGTACTTC. J is TRBJ2-7 and V is TRBV9, with 8 bases lining up with TRBD1. The junction had 2 bases not matched to a gene; V was cut back by 0 bases and J by 3 bases. The germline CDR1 and CDR2 sequences are SGDLS and YYNGEE. CDR3 length equals 14 residues. The entire variable domain, with the rest obtained from reference TRBV9 and TRBJ2-7, is as follows: DSGVTQTPKHLITATGQRVTLRCSPRSGDLSVYWYQQSLDQGLQFLIQYYNGEERAKGNILERFSAQQFPDLHSELNLSSLELGDSALYFCASSVGGQGYEQYFGPGTRLTVT.

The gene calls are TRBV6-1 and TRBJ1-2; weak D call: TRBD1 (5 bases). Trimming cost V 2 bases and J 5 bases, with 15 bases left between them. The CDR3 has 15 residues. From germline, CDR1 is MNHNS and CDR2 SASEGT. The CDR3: CASSESIMTVYGYTF. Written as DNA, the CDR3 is TGTGCCAGCAGTGAATCGATAATGACAGTGTATGGCTACACCTTC.

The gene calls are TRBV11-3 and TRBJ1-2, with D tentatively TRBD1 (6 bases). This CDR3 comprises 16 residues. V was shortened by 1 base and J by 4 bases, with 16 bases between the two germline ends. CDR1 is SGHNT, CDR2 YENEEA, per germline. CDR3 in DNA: TGTGCCAGCAGCTTAGTCCCTTCGGGGGGCGGCTATGGCTACACCTTC. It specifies CASSLVPSGGGYGYTF.

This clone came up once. The CDR3 DNA reads as TGTGCCAGCAGCGTGGGACTAGCCCCAGATACGCAGTATTTT. It yields the protein CASSVGLAPDTQYF. This chain links TRBV9 with TRBJ2-3, with 9 bases aligning to TRBD2. Germline CDR1 reads SGDLS; CDR2 reads YYNGEE. The CDR3 runs 14 residues. Unmatched junction bases numbered 2, after V lost 2 bases and J lost 4 bases.

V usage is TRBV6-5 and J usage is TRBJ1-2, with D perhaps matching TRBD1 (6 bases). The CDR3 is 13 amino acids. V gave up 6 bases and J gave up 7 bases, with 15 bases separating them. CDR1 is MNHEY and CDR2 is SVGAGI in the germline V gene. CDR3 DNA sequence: TGTGCCAGCAGACTAGGGGGGGGCGTTGGCTACACCTTC. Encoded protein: CASRLGGGVGYTF.